The 13 T cell receptor beta chains listed next were all sequenced from one sample in a study of tumor and adjacent non-tumor tissue in lung cancer. The template was RNA from unsorted bulk tissue. This non-tumor lung sample came from over 3 cm beyond the tumor edge. A modified ARM-PCR protocol with three rounds of nested PCR amplified TCRbeta. TCRdb called the multiplex PCR reads again in MiXCR, with one record for every CDR3 protein. The sample shows some 100,000 distinct CDR3 sequences, less than 75% of them seen only once. Sequenced input: distant non-tumor lung tissue. Source of these receptors: a man younger than 40 with non-small cell lung cancer.

A remark on this clonotype: One end of the junction does not line up with germline, which may come from a read error. J is TRBJ2-1 and V is TRBV4-2; the D is unclear. CDR3 size: 14 residues. CDR1 and CDR2 from the germline V gene are LGHNA and YNFKEQ. The CDR3 nucleotides read TGTACCAGCAGTAGTGGGGAAGCGAGCAATGAGCAGTGCTTC. Amino acid sequence: CTSSSGEASNEQCF.

A few counts support this clonotype. A read error may explain this, as a much larger clone is one base away. The V gene is TRBV6-1, the J gene TRBJ1-1, with D tentatively TRBD1 (6 bases). Germline loops: CDR1 MNHNS, CDR2 SASEGT. The CDR3 is made up of 12 amino acids. In DNA, the CDR3 is TGTGTCAGCAGTGAATTAGGGGGGCAAGCTTTCTTT. As protein: CVSSELGGQAFF.

This sequence joins TRBV11-2 and TRBJ2-3; D unclear. Between the trimmed V and J ends, which lost 5 bases and 2 bases, there was a span of 5 bases. The CDR3 totals 12 residues. In germline, CDR1 is SGHAT, CDR2 FQNNGV. The CDR3 region has the DNA TGTGCCAGCAGCCAGCCCACAGATACGCAGTATTTT. The encoded protein is CASSQPTDTQYF.

Concerning this clonotype itself: A junction boundary mismatches the germline segment, possibly from a read error. This chain joins TRBV11-2 and TRBJ1-6; no definite D call. CDR1 and CDR2 from the germline V gene are SGHAT and FQNNGV. The length of the CDR3 is 14 residues. The CDR3 region is CASSLSSPNLPLHF. The DNA of the CDR3 is TGTGCCAGCAGCTTAAGTAGTCCCAATTTACCCCTCCACTTT.

In regard to this clonotype: At one of its ends the junction is not consistent with the germline gene, which may arise from a read error. The chain combines TRBV4-1 with TRBJ2-3, with D perhaps matching TRBD1 (6 bases). Germline CDR1 MGHRA, CDR2 YSYEKL. The CDR3 is 13 amino acids. The CDR3: CASSLWGQDTQYF. CDR3 nucleotides: TGCGCCAGTAGCCTATGGGGGCAAGATACGCAGTATTTT.

As concerns this clonotype: The junction differs from germline at one of its ends, possibly a read error. The J gene is TRBJ2-2, the V gene TRBV12-3 or TRBV12-4; maybe TRBD2 (7 bases). The CDR3 sequence is 15 residues long. CDR3 region: CANTFGGPNTGELFF. Here the CDR3 DNA reads TGCGCCAATACCTTCGGGGGGCCTAACACCGGGGAGCTGTTTTTT.

This clonotype was observed at least ten times. CDR3 sequence reads: CASSLQGVEKLDEQFF. The CDR3 nucleotides read TGTGCCAGCAGCCTACAGGGGGTGGAAAAATTGGATGAGCAGTTCTTC. The chain has TRBV7-9 and TRBJ2-1, with 8 bases lining up with TRBD1. Germline V gene sequence: CDR1 SEHNR, CDR2 FQNEAQ (reference sequence). This CDR3 spans 16 amino acids. The J segment lost 8 bases and the V segment lost 5 bases, leaving 14 bases of the junction unmatched.

On this clonotype itself: The junction departs from germline at one end; a sequencing error may be responsible. The J gene is TRBJ2-1, the V gene TRBV5-1, with D uncertain. The CDR3 runs to 14 residues. CDR1 is SGHRS, CDR2 YFSETQ, per germline. As DNA, the CDR3 is TGCGCCAGCAGCTCCGGAAGCTCCTACAATGAACAGTTATTC. Protein product: CASSSGSSYNEQLF.

This clonotype was counted a single time. Possible read error: a much larger clone is one base away. The CDR3, as DNA: TGTGCCGGCAGCCCACTAGCGGGAGGGCGGAATGAGCAGTTCTTC. Translating it yields CAGSPLAGGRNEQFF. This sequence joins TRBV5-6 and TRBJ2-1; 13 nucleotides match TRBD2. Germline CDR1 SGHDT, CDR2 YYEEEE. The CDR3 is made up of 15 amino acids.

To note about this clonotype: This likely comes from a read error, as the CDR3 has no conserved phenylalanine or tryptophan at its end. The chain uses TRBV11-3 and TRBJ2-3; possible D gene TRBD2, 6 bases. CDR1 is SGHNT and CDR2 is YENEEA in the germline V gene. This CDR3 has 15 residues. The CDR3 region has the DNA TGTGCCAGCAACTTACGCCCAGCGGGTTGGGATACGCAGTATTTG. Amino acid sequence: CASNLRPAGWDTQYL.

Remarks on this clonotype: The junction departs from the called germline gene at one end, perhaps through a read error. V and J are TRBV7-9 and TRBJ1-2, with D uncertain. The CDR3 consists of 14 residues. Germline CDR1 and CDR2: SEHNR and FQNEAQ (reference sequence). The CDR3 reads CASSQMMENYDYTF. Written as DNA, the CDR3 is TGTGCCAGCAGCCAAATGATGGAGAACTATGACTACACCTTC.

Only one count was recorded for this clonotype. J is TRBJ2-4 and V is TRBV11-1; the D gene is possibly TRBD1 (5 bases). Germline CDR1 and CDR2: SGHAT and FQDESV (reference sequence). Trimming left V 7 bases short and J 2 bases short, with 18 bases between. This CDR3 is built from 16 residues. The CDR3 bases are TGTGCCAGCATCCACTTAGGCAGGGCTACCAAAAACATTCAGTACTTC. Protein sequence: CASIHLGRATKNIQYF.

About this clonotype itself: The conserved phenylalanine or tryptophan is not found at the CDR3 terminus, so this likely reflects a read error. The chain is built from TRBV4-2 and TRBJ2-1, with TRBD1 matching 11 bases. Germline lookup yields CDR1 LGHNA and CDR2 YNFKEQ. The V segment lost 8 bases and the J segment 11 bases; nucleotides outside the gene matches: 8. The CDR3 sequence is 13 residues long. Written as DNA, the CDR3 is TGTGCCAGCGACCGGACAGGGGGCGATAAGCAGTTCTTA. This translates into CASDRTGGDKQFL.